This T cell receptor (beta chain) was documented in a study of beta chain features in type 1 diabetes. As for the study in general: Summed over all samples, the examined sorted cells came to 95 million to 120 million.

This clone was counted a few times. The antigen is unknown. Study-wide results and caveats: Naive, central memory and regulatory TCRB repertoires appeared more similar among patients than healthy donors. When Type 1 diabetes patients were examined, their TCRB CDR3s proved moderately but significantly shorter in all four CD4+ subsets. Type 1 diabetes patients had fewer VDJ junction insertions and more deletions.

Sequenced material consisted of expressed TCRB transcripts (all of the isolated RNA was reverse transcribed). Method: immunoSEQ multiplex PCR; TCRdb's copy keeps in-frame clones and lacks some. The sample carries about 16,000 clones, over 45% recorded once. The V gene's germline CDR1 is MNHEY and CDR2 SMNVEV (reference sequence). The CDR3 covers 18 residues. J lost 1 base, V lost 0 bases, and 7 bases had no gene match. The receptor's source is a young woman in good health. The chain uses TRBV27 and TRBJ2-1, with TRBD2 matching 9 bases. The sequencing sample was made of stem cell memory CD4+ T cells from blood. The DNA for the CDR3 is TGTGCCAGCAGTTTATCTAGCGGGAGTGGTCGGTCCTACAATGAGCAGTTCTTC. Its protein is CASSLSSGSGRSYNEQFF.